Listed below are T cell receptor beta chains from one sample, sequenced in a study of blood T cell repertoires in COVID-19. Sequencing was performed with immunoSEQ multiplex PCR; in TCRdb, only in-frame clones are kept and a portion is missing. This sample yields roughly 63,000 clones, of which less than 80% are seen a single time; more than 30% belongs to the top ten. The specimen sequenced was peripheral blood. These receptors all stem from a human donor in a cohort sampled during active COVID-19. CDR3s include the opening cysteine and the closing phenylalanine or tryptophan. The D gene is left open where the match is weak. The size entry is marked missing in some rows and otherwise reads once, few, many or a size class.

j_call d_call v_call clone_size cdr3_aa cdr3_nt
TRBJ2-3 . TRBV5-8 once CASSLGQVADTQYF TGTGCCAGCAGCTTGGGACAGGTGGCAGATACGCAGTATTTT
TRBJ2-1 TRBD2 TRBV27 . CASTLGTSGYNEQFF TGTGCCAGCACCCTCGGGACTAGCGGTTACAATGAGCAGTTCTTC
TRBJ2-5 . TRBV7-9 . CASSPPGERAQETQYF TGTGCCAGCAGCCCCCCCGGGGAGCGGGCCCAAGAGACCCAGTACTTC
TRBJ2-7 TRBD2 TRBV7-2 . CASSLGSASGISYEQYF TGTGCCAGCAGCTTAGGATCGGCTAGCGGGATCTCCTACGAGCAGTACTTC
TRBJ2-5 TRBD2 TRBV7-6 . CASTPGTTQETQYF TGTGCCAGCACCCCCGGGACTACACAAGAGACCCAGTACTTC
TRBJ2-2 . TRBV7-3 . CASSFIGPRGTGELFF TGTGCCAGCAGCTTCATCGGGCCCCGGGGTACCGGGGAGCTGTTTTTT
TRBJ2-7 TRBD2 TRBV5-1 . CASSLGASGRFFYEQYF TGCGCCAGCAGCTTGGGTGCTAGCGGGAGGTTCTTCTACGAGCAGTACTTC
TRBJ2-7 TRBD2 TRBV4-1 . CASSQGPSGSGEQYF TGCGCCAGCAGCCAAGGGCCTAGCGGATCGGGAGAGCAGTACTTC
TRBJ2-7 TRBD2 TRBV27 . CASSLLAGGKSSYEQYF TGTGCCAGCAGTTTGCTGGCGGGAGGGAAGAGCTCCTACGAGCAGTACTTC
TRBJ2-3 TRBD2 TRBV29-1 . CSVAGGRTDTQYF TGCAGCGTTGCGGGGGGACGCACAGATACGCAGTATTTT
TRBJ2-7 . TRBV7-2 . CASSLMDPGEQYF TGTGCCAGCAGCTTAATGGATCCGGGCGAGCAGTACTTC
TRBJ2-7 TRBD1 TRBV6-1 . CASSEADRVLLYEQYF TGTGCCAGCAGTGAAGCGGACAGGGTCCTTCTCTACGAGCAGTACTTC
TRBJ2-3 TRBD1 TRBV7-2 . CASSDQGVGADTQYF TGTGCCAGCAGCGACCAGGGGGTGGGCGCAGATACGCAGTATTTT
TRBJ2-1 . TRBV19 . CASSIRLAGSYNEQFF TGTGCCAGTAGTATAAGGCTCGCGGGTTCCTACAATGAGCAGTTCTTC
TRBJ2-3 TRBD1 TRBV29-1 . CSVRGTGGGSTDTQYF TGCAGCGTTCGGGGGACAGGGGGCGGGAGCACAGATACGCAGTATTTT
TRBJ1-2 . TRBV5-1 . CASRRRGGASQGPYGYTF TGCGCCAGCAGAAGGAGAGGAGGGGCTTCCCAAGGCCCTTATGGCTACACCTTC
TRBJ1-5 . TRBV7-2 . CASSLDSGNQPQHF TGTGCCAGCAGCTTAGATAGCGGCAATCAGCCCCAGCATTTT
TRBJ2-5 TRBD2 TRBV5-1 . CASSLLAGGWGQETQYF TGCGCCAGCAGCTTGCTAGCGGGAGGGTGGGGCCAAGAGACCCAGTACTTC
TRBJ2-7 TRBD1 TRBV18 . CASSPLQGGDEQYF TGTGCCAGCTCACCTTTACAGGGGGGCGACGAGCAGTACTTC
TRBJ2-1 TRBD2 TRBV10-3 once CAIGGGLAGIDNEQFF TGTGCCATTGGCGGGGGACTAGCGGGAATTGACAATGAGCAGTTCTTC
TRBJ2-2 TRBD2 TRBV7-6 . CASSLTSGYTGELFF TGTGCCAGCAGCTTAACTAGCGGCTACACCGGGGAGCTGTTTTTT
TRBJ2-7 . TRBV28 . CASRYQGLEYF TGTGCCAGCAGATACCAGGGTCTTGAGTACTTC
TRBJ1-6 . TRBV19 . CASRDRGFNSPLHF TGTGCCAGTAGGGACCGGGGGTTTAATTCACCCCTCCACTTT
TRBJ2-2 . TRBV27 . CASGYRVDVTGELFF TGTGCCAGCGGCTACAGGGTCGACGTGACCGGGGAGCTGTTTTTT
TRBJ2-7 TRBD1 TRBV19 many CASSISGTGAYEQYF TGTGCCAGTAGTATATCCGGGACAGGGGCCTACGAGCAGTACTTC
TRBJ2-2 . TRBV6-1 . CASSERGAPGELFF TGTGCCAGCAGTGAACGGGGGGCCCCCGGGGAGCTGTTTTTT
TRBJ2-3 TRBD2 TRBV19 . CASSINGAGENTQYF TGTGCCAGTAGTATTAACGGAGCGGGAGAAAATACGCAGTATTTT
TRBJ2-2 . TRBV12-3/TRBV12-4 . CASSRSTGELFF TGTGCCAGCAGCCGTTCGACCGGGGAGCTGTTTTTT
TRBJ2-7 . TRBV24-1 . CATKGNGNSDEQYF TGTGCCACCAAGGGGAACGGCAATTCGGACGAGCAGTACTTC
TRBJ2-1 . TRBV11-2 few CASSFPTPPTEQFF TGTGCCAGCAGTTTCCCGACTCCGCCCACTGAGCAGTTCTTC
TRBJ2-7 . TRBV5-6 . CASSLGLDGYEQYF TGTGCCAGCAGCTTGGGACTAGACGGCTACGAGCAGTACTTC
TRBJ2-1 . TRBV10-3 . CATGLGVYNEQFF TGTGCCACGGGACTGGGAGTCTACAATGAGCAGTTCTTC